This T cell receptor beta chain comes out of a study of blood T cell repertoires in COVID-19. Overall study context: Nucleic acid was either cDNA or gDNA, and it came from T cells, B-cell-depleted T cells, or PBMCs.

TCRdb's table, derived via immunoSEQ multiplex PCR, lists solely in-frame clones and lacks some. The repertoire holds 200,000 to 250,000 clones, with 87% as singletons. This clone was detected only once. Participants were aged roughly 18 to 90 years from some 24 US areas. Participants were placed into cohorts based on the clinical history they reported. Cohort 3 donors counted as recovered after two negative PCRs, clearance, or resolved symptoms. The CDR3 has 12 residues. Unmatched junction bases numbered 4, after V lost 6 bases and J lost 8 bases. This chain links TRBV12-3 or TRBV12-4 with TRBJ2-1, with TRBD1 identical over 7 bases. The sequence was obtained from a man younger than 40 who had recovered from COVID-19. The sequencing sample was made of PBMCs or T cells enriched from blood (not recorded which). CDR3 amino acids: CASRTQGYEQFF. CDR3 bases: TGTGCCAGCAGAACACAGGGGTATGAGCAGTTCTTC.